Sequencing of this T cell receptor beta chain was carried out in a study of blood T cell repertoires in COVID-19. On the study more broadly: The origin of the acute and convalescent COVID-19 samples was the United States, Italy and Spain.

V dropped 1 base and J dropped 6 bases, with 15 bases sitting between them. The CDR3 is 15 amino acids. Germline V gives CDR1 LGHNA, CDR2 YSLEER. Sequenced by immunoSEQ multiplex PCR; TCRdb stores in-frame clones only, minus some. The sample carries about 68,000 clones, 89% recorded once. The receptor was derived from a man over 45 with active COVID-19. Sequencing was carried out using peripheral blood. The rearrangement joins TRBV4-3 to TRBJ1-2; possible D gene TRBD1, 5 bases. The CDR3 region is CASSQGTGGRDGYTF. DNA of the CDR3: TGCGCCAGCAGCCAAGGTACAGGTGGCAGGGATGGCTACACCTTC.